This is a list of T cell receptor beta chains from one sample in a study. MiXCR, applied by TCRdb to the RT-PCR reads, yields one record per CDR3 protein. Of about 680,000 distinct CDR3 sequences listed, 12% to 15% are singletons. The specimen sequenced was memory CD4+ T cells from blood. These receptors were obtained from a female donor in good health, serving as a healthy control. The CDR3 runs from the conserved cysteine through the conserved F or W. D genes are given only for firm matches. Clone size is stated in some rows and not others, as once, few, many or a class when expanded.

CDR3	DNA	size	D	V	J
CASSPGLAGARDTQYF	TGTGCCAGCAGCCCGGGACTAGCGGGGGCGAGGGATACGCAGTATTTT	.	TRBD2	TRBV7-2	TRBJ2-3
CASSQDLGAPPQHF	TGTGCCAGCAGCCAAGATTTAGGGGCCCCCCCCCAGCATTTT	many	.	TRBV4-2	TRBJ1-5
CASSLSGGEQPQHF	TGTGCCAGCAGTTTATCGGGGGGCGAGCAGCCCCAGCATTTT	.	.	TRBV12-3/TRBV12-4	TRBJ1-5
CASSPFLGDSYEQYF	TGTGCCAGCTCACCATTTCTAGGGGATAGCTACGAGCAGTACTTC	few	.	TRBV18	TRBJ2-7
CASSPQNAGIVTEAFF	TGTGCCAGCTCACCACAGAATGCGGGGATAGTCACTGAAGCTTTCTTT	.	.	TRBV18	TRBJ1-1
CASSVAAYNEQFF	TGTGCCAGCAGCGTAGCTGCATACAATGAGCAGTTCTTC	.	.	TRBV9	TRBJ2-1
CASSQSTSGTYEQYF	TGTGCCAGCAGCCAGTCAACTAGCGGGACCTACGAGCAGTACTTC	.	TRBD2	TRBV4-2	TRBJ2-7
CARGKVKINIRGSNQPQHF	TGTGCCAGAGGCAAAGTGAAAATTAATATTAGGGGTAGCAATCAGCCCCAGCATTTT	.	.	TRBV6-1	TRBJ1-5
CSATLAGRSYNEQFF	TGCAGTGCTACCCTAGCGGGACGCTCCTACAATGAGCAGTTCTTC	.	TRBD2	TRBV20-1	TRBJ2-1
CSAGTPNQPQHF	TGCAGCGCGGGTACGCCCAATCAGCCCCAGCATTTT	many	.	TRBV29-1	TRBJ1-5
CASSLTGTSVRQTQYF	TGTGCCAGCAGCCTTACCGGGACTAGCGTACGACAGACCCAGTACTTC	.	TRBD2	TRBV11-2	TRBJ2-5
CATQAGSGNTIYF	TGTGCCACCCAGGCAGGGTCTGGAAACACCATATATTTT	.	.	TRBV10-3	TRBJ1-3
CSVVFQLQETQYF	TGCAGCGTTGTGTTTCAACTCCAAGAGACCCAGTACTTC	many	.	TRBV29-1	TRBJ2-5
CASSQGQRGNTIYF	TGCGCCAGCAGCCAAGGACAGAGAGGAAACACCATATATTTT	.	.	TRBV4-3	TRBJ1-3
CASSPEGVYGYTF	TGTGCCAGCAGCCCAGAGGGGGTCTATGGCTACACCTTC	many	.	TRBV27	TRBJ1-2
CASSLLDGGDQPQHF	TGTGCCAGCAGCTTACTTGATGGGGGGGATCAGCCCCAGCATTTT	.	.	TRBV7-9	TRBJ1-5
CASSIQVGQGYGYTF	TGTGCCAGCAGCATTCAGGTCGGGCAGGGATATGGCTACACCTTC	.	.	TRBV4-2	TRBJ1-2
CASSQDLGTGSYEQYF	TGTGCCAGCAGCCAAGATCTCGGGACAGGCTCCTACGAGCAGTACTTC	.	TRBD1	TRBV3-1	TRBJ2-7
CASSSREHSLQRSQPQHF	TGTGCCAGCAGTTCTCGGGAGCATTCCCTCCAGCGAAGTCAGCCCCAGCATTTT	few	.	TRBV6-2/TRBV6-3	TRBJ1-5
CASSPPGQGTGIQYF	TGTGCCAGCAGTCCCCCGGGACAGGGGACGGGGATTCAGTACTTC	.	TRBD1	TRBV6-5	TRBJ2-4
CASFYTLELRTKSNQPQHF	TGTGCCAGCTTCTATACTTTAGAGCTAAGGACGAAAAGCAATCAGCCCCAGCATTTT	once	.	TRBV27	TRBJ1-5
CSASPLAAQETQYF	TGCAGTGCTAGCCCACTAGCGGCCCAAGAGACCCAGTACTTC	many	TRBD2	TRBV20-1	TRBJ2-5